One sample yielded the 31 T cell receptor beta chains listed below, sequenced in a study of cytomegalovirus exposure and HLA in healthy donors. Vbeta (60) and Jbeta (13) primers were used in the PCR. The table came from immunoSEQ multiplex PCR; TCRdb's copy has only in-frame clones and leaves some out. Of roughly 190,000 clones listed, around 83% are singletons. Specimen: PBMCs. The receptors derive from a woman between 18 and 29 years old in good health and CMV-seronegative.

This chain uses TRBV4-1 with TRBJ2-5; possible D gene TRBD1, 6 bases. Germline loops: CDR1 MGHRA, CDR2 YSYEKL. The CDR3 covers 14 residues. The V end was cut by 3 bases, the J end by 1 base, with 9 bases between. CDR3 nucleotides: TGCGCCAGCAGCCATGGACAGACCCAAGAGACCCAGTACTTC. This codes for CASSHGQTQETQYF.

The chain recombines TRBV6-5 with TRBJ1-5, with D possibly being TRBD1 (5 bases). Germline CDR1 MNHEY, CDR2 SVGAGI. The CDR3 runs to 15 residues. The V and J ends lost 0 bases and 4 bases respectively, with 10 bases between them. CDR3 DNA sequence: TGTGCCAGCAGTTACTCGGGGCAGCAAAATCAGCCCCAGCATTTT. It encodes CASSYSGQQNQPQHF.

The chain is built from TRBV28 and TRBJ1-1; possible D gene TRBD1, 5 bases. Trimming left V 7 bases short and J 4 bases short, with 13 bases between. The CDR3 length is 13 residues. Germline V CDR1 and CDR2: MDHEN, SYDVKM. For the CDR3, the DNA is TGTGCCAGCACCACCGACAGAGCCACTGAAGCTTTCTTT. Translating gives CASTTDRATEAFF.

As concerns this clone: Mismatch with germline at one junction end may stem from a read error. The CDR3 DNA is TGTTCCAGCACCCCGCTGGCGGGGGACAGGTTCGTTGAGACCCAGTACTTC. This sequence encodes CSSTPLAGDRFVETQYF. The chain recombines TRBV7-9 with TRBJ2-5, with D possibly matching TRBD1 (8 bases). This CDR3 region has 17 residues. Germline V gene lookup returns CDR1 SEHNR and CDR2 FQNEAQ (reference sequence).

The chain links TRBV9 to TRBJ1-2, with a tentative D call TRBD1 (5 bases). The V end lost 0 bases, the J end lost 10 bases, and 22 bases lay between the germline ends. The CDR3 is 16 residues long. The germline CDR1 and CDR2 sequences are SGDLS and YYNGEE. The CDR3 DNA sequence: TGTGCCAGCAGCGTAGTAGATAAAGGGGCTACTGAGGACTACACCTTC. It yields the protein CASSVVDKGATEDYTF.

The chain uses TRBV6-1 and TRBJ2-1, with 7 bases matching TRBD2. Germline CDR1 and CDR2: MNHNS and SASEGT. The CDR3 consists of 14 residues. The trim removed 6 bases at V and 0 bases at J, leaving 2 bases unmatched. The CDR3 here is CASRRTSSYNEQFF. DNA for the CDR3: TGTGCCAGCAGAAGGACTAGCTCCTACAATGAGCAGTTCTTC.

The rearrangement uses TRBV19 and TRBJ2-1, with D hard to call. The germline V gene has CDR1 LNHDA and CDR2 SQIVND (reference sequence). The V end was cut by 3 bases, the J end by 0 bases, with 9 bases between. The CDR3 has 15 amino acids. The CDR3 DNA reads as TGTGCCAGTAGTATTGCTCCCAGCTCCTACAATGAGCAGTTCTTC. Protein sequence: CASSIAPSSYNEQFF.

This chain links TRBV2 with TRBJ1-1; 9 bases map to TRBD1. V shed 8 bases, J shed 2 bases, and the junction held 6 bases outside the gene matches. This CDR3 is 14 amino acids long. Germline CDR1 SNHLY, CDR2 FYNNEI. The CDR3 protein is CASPRTGANTEAFF. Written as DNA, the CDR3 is TGTGCCAGCCCCCGGACAGGGGCCAACACTGAAGCTTTCTTT.

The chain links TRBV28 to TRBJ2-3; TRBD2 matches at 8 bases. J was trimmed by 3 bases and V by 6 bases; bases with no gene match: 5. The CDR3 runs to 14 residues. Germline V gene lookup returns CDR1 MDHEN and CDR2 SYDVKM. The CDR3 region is CASRRLAMTDTQYF. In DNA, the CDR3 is TGTGCCAGCAGGAGACTAGCGATGACAGATACGCAGTATTTT.

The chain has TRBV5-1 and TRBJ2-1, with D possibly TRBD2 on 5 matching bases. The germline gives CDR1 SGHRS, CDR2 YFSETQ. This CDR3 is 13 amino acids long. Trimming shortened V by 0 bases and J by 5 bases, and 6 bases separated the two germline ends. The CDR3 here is CASSLGTHNEQFF. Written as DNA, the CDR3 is TGCGCCAGCAGCTTGGGGACTCACAATGAGCAGTTCTTC.

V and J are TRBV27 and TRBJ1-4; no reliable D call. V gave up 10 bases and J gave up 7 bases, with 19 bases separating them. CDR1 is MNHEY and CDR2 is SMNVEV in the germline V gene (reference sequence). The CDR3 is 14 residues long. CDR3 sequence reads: CATSRVPLGEKLFF. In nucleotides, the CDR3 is TGTGCCACCTCCCGGGTCCCACTGGGTGAAAAACTGTTTTTT.

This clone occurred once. The CDR3 sequence is CATNALERGVTDTQYF. The CDR3 DNA sequence: TGTGCCACCAACGCCCTTGAGCGGGGAGTCACAGATACGCAGTATTTT. The chain couples TRBV15 to TRBJ2-3; TRBD2 matches at 7 bases. J gave up 2 bases and V 7 bases, and 12 bases lay outside the gene matches. Germline lookup yields CDR1 LNHNV and CDR2 YYDKDF (reference sequence). The CDR3 has 16 amino acids.

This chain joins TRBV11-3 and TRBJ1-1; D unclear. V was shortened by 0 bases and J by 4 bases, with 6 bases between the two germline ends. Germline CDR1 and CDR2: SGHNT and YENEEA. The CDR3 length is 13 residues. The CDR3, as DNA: TGTGCCAGCAGCTTAGAAGCTCGCACTGAAGCTTTCTTT. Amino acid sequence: CASSLEARTEAFF.

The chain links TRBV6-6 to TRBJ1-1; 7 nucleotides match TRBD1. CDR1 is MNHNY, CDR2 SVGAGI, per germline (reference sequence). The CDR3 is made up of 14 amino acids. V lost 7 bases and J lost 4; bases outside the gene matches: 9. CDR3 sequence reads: CASNAGGLGTEAFF. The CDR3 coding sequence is TGTGCCAGCAACGCAGGGGGGTTGGGCACTGAAGCTTTCTTT.

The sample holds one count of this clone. The CDR3 nucleotides are TGTGCCAGCAGCTGGACAGACCCAAGCTCCTACGAGCAGTACTTC. Protein product: CASSWTDPSSYEQYF. The chain recombines TRBV7-8 with TRBJ2-7, with D tentatively TRBD1 (6 bases). Germline V gene lookup returns CDR1 SGHVS and CDR2 FQNEAQ. V was shortened by 4 bases and J by 0 bases, with 13 bases between the two germline ends. The CDR3 totals 15 residues. The whole variable domain, filled in from reference TRBV7-8 and TRBJ2-7, reads GAGVSQSPRYKVAKRGQDVALRCDPISGHVSLFWYQQALGQGPEFLTYFQNEAQLDKSGLPSDRFFAERPEGSVSTLKIQRTQQEDSAVYLCASSWTDPSSYEQYFGPGTRLTVT.

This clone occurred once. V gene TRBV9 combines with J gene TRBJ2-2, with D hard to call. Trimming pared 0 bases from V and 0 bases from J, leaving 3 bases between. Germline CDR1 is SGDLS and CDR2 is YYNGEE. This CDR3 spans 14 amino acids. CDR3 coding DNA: TGTGCCAGCAGCGTAGCTGCGAACACCGGGGAGCTGTTTTTT. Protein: CASSVAANTGELFF.

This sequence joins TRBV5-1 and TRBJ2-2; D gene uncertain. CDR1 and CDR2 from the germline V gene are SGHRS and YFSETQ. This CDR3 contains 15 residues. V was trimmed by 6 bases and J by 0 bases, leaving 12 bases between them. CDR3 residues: CASKLRSTNTGELFF. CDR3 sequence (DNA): TGCGCCAGCAAATTGAGGAGCACGAACACCGGGGAGCTGTTTTTT.

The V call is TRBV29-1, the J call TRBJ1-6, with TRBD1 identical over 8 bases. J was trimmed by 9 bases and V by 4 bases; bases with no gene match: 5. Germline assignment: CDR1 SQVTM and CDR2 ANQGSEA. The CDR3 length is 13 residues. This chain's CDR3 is CSVAGGGGSPLHF. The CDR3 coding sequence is TGCAGCGTTGCAGGGGGCGGAGGTTCACCCCTCCACTTT.

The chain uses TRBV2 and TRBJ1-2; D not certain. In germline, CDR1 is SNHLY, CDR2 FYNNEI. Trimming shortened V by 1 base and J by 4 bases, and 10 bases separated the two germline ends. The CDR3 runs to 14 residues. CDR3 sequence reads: CASSEEPYRYGYTF. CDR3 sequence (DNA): TGTGCCAGCAGTGAAGAGCCTTACCGCTATGGCTACACCTTC.

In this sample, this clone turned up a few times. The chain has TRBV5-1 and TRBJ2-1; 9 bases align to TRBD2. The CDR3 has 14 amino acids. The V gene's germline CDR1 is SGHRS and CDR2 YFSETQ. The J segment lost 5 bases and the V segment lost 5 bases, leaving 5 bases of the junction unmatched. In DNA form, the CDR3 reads TGCGCCAGCAGAGGGACTAGCAGCGACAATGAGCAGTTCTTC. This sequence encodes CASRGTSSDNEQFF.

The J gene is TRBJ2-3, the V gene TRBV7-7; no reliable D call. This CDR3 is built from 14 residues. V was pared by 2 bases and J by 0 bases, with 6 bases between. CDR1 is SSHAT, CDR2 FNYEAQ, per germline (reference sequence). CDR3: CASSLYGSTDTQYF. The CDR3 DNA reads TGTGCCAGCAGCTTATACGGTAGCACAGATACGCAGTATTTT.

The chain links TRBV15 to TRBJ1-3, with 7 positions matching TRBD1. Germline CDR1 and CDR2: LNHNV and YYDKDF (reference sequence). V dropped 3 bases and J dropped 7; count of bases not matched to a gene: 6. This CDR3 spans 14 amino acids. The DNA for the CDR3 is TGTGCCACCAGCAGGACAGGGAGAGACAACACCATATATTTT. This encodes CATSRTGRDNTIYF.

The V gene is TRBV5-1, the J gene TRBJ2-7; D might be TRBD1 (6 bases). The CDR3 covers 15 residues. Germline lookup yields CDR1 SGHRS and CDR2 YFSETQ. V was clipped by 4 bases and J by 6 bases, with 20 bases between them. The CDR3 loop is CASSTLQGRLIEQYF. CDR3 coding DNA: TGCGCCAGCAGCACCTTACAGGGAAGGCTGATCGAGCAGTACTTC.

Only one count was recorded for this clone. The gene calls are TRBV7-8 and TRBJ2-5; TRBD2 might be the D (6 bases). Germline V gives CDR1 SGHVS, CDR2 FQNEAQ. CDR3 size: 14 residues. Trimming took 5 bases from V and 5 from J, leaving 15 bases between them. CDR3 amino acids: CASSQGGVLETQYF. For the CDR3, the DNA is TGTGCCAGCAGCCAGGGCGGGGTCCTGGAGACCCAGTACTTC.

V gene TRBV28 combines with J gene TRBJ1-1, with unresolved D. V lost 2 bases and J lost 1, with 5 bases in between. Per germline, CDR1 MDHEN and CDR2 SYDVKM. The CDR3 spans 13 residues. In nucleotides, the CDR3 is TGTGCCAGCAGTTTAATCCAGAACACTGAAGCTTTCTTT. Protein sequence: CASSLIQNTEAFF.

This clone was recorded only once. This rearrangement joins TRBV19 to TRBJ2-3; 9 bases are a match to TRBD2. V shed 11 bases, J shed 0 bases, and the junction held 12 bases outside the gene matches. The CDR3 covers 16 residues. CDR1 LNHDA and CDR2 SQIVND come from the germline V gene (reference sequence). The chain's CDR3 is CACREAGGPSTDTQYF. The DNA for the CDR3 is TGTGCCTGCCGAGAGGCGGGGGGGCCAAGCACAGATACGCAGTATTTT. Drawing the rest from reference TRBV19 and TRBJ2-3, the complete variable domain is DGGITQSPKYLFRKEGQNVTLSCEQNLNHDAMYWYRQDPGQGLRLIYYSQIVNDFQKGDIAEGYSVSREKKESFPLTVTSAQKNPTAFYLCACREAGGPSTDTQYFGPGTRLTVL.

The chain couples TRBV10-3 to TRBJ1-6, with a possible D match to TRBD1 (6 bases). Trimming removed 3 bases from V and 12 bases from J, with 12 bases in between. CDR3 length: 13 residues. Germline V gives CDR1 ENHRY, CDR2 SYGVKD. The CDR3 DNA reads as TGTGCCATCAGTGACGCAGAGGGGGTACCCCTCCACTTT. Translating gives CAISDAEGVPLHF.

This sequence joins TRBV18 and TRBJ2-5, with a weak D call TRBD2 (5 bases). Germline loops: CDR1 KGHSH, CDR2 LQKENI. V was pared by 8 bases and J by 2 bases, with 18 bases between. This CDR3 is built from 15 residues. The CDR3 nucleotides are TGTGCCAGCGGCTGGACGGGAAATTGGCAAGAGACCCAGTACTTC. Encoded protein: CASGWTGNWQETQYF.

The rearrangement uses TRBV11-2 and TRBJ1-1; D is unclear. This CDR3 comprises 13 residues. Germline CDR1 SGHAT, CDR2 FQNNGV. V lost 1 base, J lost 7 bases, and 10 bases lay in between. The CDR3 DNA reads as TGTGCCAGCAGCTTAGGCGTGTATGATGAAGCTTTCTTT. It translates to CASSLGVYDEAFF.

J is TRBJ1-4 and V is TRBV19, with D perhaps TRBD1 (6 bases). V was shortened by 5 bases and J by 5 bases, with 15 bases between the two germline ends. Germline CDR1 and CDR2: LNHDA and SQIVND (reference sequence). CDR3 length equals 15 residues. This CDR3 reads CASSGHRASNEKLFF. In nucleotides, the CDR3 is TGTGCCAGTAGTGGACACAGGGCATCGAATGAAAAACTGTTTTTT.

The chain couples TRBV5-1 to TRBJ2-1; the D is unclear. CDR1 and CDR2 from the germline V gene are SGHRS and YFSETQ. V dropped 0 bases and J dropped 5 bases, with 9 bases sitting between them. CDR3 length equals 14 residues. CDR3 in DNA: TGCGCCAGCAGCTTGGCTAGTACCCACAATGAGCAGTTCTTC. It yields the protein CASSLASTHNEQFF. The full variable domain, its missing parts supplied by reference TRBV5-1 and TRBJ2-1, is KAGVTQTPRYLIKTRGQQVTLSCSPISGHRSVSWYQQTPGQGLQFLFEYFSETQRNKGNFPGRFSGRQFSNSRSEMNVSTLELGDSALYLCASSLASTHNEQFFGPGTRLTVL.